The TCR beta chain under discussion was sequenced for a study of T cell clonotyping in hematopoietic cell transplantation. Profiling relied on immunoSEQ multiplex PCR, and the TCRdb table lists in-frame clones only, not all of them. The sample has more than 15,000 clones, around 90% seen once. Study-wide results and limits: Without cell sorting, CD4 versus CD8 contributions remain unresolved. After transplant, recipient diversity fell while pathologically expanded clonotypes grew through day 180.

The CDR3 loop spans 16 amino acids. J gave up 2 bases and V 3 bases, and 8 bases lay outside the gene matches. Germline CDR1 LNHDA, CDR2 SQIVND (reference sequence). Of note for this clone: Its antigen is as yet unknown.

The rearrangement joins TRBV19 to TRBJ2-3, with 7 nucleotides matching TRBD2. The sequencing sample was made of peripheral blood mononuclear cells. This TCR derives from a man between 40 and 49 years old in good health. Some clones in this sample may be carry-over from other donors' samples. The CDR3 here is CASSMWSGKTTDTQYF. CDR3 DNA: TGTGCCAGTAGTATGTGGAGCGGGAAGACCACAGATACGCAGTATTTT. The full variable domain, in which reference TRBV19 and TRBJ2-3 provide the parts outside the CDR3, is DGGITQSPKYLFRKEGQNVTLSCEQNLNHDAMYWYRQDPGQGLRLIYYSQIVNDFQKGDIAEGYSVSREKKESFPLTVTSAQKNPTAFYLCASSMWSGKTTDTQYFGPGTRLTVL.